This T cell receptor beta chain came from a study of metastatic and nonmetastatic thyroid tumors. Study as a whole: The study looked at repertoires side by side in blood and in tumor or nodule tissue from malignant and benign thyroid patients. General study findings and limits: Malignant thyroid tumors reportedly exceeded benign nodules significantly in TCR beta diversity, with the difference appearing in blood and tumor.

All patients reached thyroid surgery having received no treatment beforehand. This clone was seen at least ten times. Its antigen is still unknown. Additional DNA sequences in this sample encode the identical CDR3. Through MiXCR, TCRdb re-clonotyped the PCR reads. Of about 92,000 clones listed, more than 12% are singletons. The V and J ends lost 4 bases and 4 bases respectively, with 14 bases between them. Germline V gene sequence: CDR1 MNHEY, CDR2 SMNVEV (reference sequence). This CDR3 contains 14 residues. This receptor was obtained from a female donor with papillary thyroid cancer or a benign thyroid nodule (not recorded which). Some clones in this sample may be carry-over from other donors' samples. The gene calls are TRBV27 and TRBJ2-7, with D tentatively TRBD1 or TRBD2 (6 bases each). The sample taken for sequencing was blood. The CDR3 DNA sequence: TGTGCCAGCAGTTCCCCGGGGGCCAGTTACGAGCAGTACTTC. This codes for CASSSPGASYEQYF.